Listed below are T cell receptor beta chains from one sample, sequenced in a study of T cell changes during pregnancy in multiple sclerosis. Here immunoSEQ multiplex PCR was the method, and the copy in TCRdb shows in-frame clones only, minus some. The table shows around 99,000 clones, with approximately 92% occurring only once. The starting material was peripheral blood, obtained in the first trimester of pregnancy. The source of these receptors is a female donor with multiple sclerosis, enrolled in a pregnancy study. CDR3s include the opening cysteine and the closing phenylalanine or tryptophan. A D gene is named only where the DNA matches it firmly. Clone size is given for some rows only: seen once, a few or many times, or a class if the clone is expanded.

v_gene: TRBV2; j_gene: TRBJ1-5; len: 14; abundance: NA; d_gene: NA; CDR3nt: TGTGCCAGCAGTGGACATTTTTCCAATCAGCCCCAGCATTTT; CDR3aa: CASSGHFSNQPQHF
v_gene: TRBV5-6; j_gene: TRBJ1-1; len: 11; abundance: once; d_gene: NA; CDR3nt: TGTGCCAGCAGCCATAACACTGAAGCTTTCTTT; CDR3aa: CASSHNTEAFF
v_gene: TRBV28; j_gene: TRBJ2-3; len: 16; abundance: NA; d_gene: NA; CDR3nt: TGTGCCAGTCAGAGCCGGACAGCCCGGTTCACAGATACGCAGTATTTT; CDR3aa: CASQSRTARFTDTQYF
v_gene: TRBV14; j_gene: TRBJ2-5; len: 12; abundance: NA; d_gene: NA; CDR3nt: TGTGCCAGCAGCCAAGTAATGGAGACCCAGTACTTC; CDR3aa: CASSQVMETQYF
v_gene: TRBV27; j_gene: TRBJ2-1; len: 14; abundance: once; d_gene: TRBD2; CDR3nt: TGTGCCAGCAGTCCCGGGACTAGTATAAATGAGCAGTTCTTC; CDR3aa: CASSPGTSINEQFF
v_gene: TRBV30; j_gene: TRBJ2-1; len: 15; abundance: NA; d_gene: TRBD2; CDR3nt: TGTGCCTGCGAAGGAGGGACTAGCGGGAGCAATGAGCAGTTCTTC; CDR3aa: CACEGGTSGSNEQFF
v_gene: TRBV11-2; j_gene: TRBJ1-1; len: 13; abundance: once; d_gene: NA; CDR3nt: TGTGCCAGCACCTACCGGGTAGGCACTGAAGCTTTCTTT; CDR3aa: CASTYRVGTEAFF
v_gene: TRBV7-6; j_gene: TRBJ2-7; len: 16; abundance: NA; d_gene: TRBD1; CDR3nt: TGTGCCAGCAGCTTAGCTTCTGGGACAGGCACCTACGAGCAGTACTTC; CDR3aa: CASSLASGTGTYEQYF
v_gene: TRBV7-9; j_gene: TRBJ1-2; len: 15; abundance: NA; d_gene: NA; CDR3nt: TGTGCCAGCAGCTTAGAAGTTGCGGGGGCGGGAGGCTACACCTTC; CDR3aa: CASSLEVAGAGGYTF
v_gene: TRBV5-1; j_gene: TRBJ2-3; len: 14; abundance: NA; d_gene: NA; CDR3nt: TGCGCCAGCAGCTCCGGGACTCATACAGATACGCAGTATTTT; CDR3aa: CASSSGTHTDTQYF
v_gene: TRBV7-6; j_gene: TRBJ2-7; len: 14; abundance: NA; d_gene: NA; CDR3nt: TGTGCCAGCAGCCTCAACTCCGGCTCCTACGAGCAGTACTTC; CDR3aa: CASSLNSGSYEQYF
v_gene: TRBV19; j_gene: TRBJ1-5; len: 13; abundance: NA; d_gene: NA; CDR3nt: TGTGCCAGCCGGCTTACAGGGAATCAGCCCCAGCATTTT; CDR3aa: CASRLTGNQPQHF
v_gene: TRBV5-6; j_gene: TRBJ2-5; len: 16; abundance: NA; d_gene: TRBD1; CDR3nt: TGTGCCAGCAGCCCGGTGGCAGGGGGCAGGGTAGAGACCCAGTACTTC; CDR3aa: CASSPVAGGRVETQYF
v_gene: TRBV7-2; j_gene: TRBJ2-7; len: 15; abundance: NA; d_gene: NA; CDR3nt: TGTGCCAGCAGCTTAGAACCCTCTAGCGAAACCACGTGGTACTTC; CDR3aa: CASSLEPSSETTWYF
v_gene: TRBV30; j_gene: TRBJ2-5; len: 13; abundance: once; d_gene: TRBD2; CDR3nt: TGTGCCTGGAGCGTAGGGCCGGGAGGGACCCAGTACTTC; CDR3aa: CAWSVGPGGTQYF
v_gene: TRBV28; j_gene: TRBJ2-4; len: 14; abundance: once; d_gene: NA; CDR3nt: TGTGCCAGCAGTTTACAGGGTTTCAAAAACATTCAGTACTTC; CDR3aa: CASSLQGFKNIQYF
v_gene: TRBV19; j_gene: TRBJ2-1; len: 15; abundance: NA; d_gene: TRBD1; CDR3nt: TGTGCCAGTAGTGGACGGGACAGGGGAAGCGATGAGCAGTTCTTC; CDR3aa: CASSGRDRGSDEQFF
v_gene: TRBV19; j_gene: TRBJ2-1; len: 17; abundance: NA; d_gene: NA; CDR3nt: TGTGCCAGTAGTATTTTAGGAGCGGGTAACACCTACAATGAGCAGTTCTTC; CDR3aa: CASSILGAGNTYNEQFF
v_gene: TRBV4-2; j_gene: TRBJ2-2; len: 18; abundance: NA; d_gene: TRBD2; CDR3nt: TGTGCCAGCAGCCTAGGACTTCCGGGACTAGCGGGACCCGGGGAGCTGTTTTTT; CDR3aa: CASSLGLPGLAGPGELFF
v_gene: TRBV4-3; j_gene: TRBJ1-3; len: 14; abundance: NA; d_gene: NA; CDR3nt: TGCGCCAGCAGCCAAAGACAGGCCGGAGACACCATATATTTT; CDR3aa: CASSQRQAGDTIYF
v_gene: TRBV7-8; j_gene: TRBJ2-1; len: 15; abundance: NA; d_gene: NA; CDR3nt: TGTGCCAGCAGCCCGACGGACAGCCTATACAATGAGCAGTTCTTC; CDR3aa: CASSPTDSLYNEQFF
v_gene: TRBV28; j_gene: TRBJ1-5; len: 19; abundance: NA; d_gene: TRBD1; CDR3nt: TGTGCCAGCAGCTCCCCGAGAAACAGGGGGTATGGAGCAAGGCAGCCCCAGCATTTT; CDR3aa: CASSSPRNRGYGARQPQHF
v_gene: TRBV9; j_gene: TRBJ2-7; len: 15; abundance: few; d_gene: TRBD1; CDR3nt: TGTGCCAGCAGCGTAGATCCGGGACAGGGGGTCGAGCAGTACTTC; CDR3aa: CASSVDPGQGVEQYF
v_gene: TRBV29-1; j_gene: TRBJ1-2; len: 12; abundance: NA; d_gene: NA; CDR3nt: TGCAGCGTTGGGTCCGGTATCGGTGGCTACACCTTC; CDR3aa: CSVGSGIGGYTF
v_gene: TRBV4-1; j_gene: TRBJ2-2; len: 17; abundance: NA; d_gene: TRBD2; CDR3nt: TGCGCCAGCAGCCAAGTGAGCGGGAATTACAACACCGGGGAGCTGTTTTTT; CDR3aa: CASSQVSGNYNTGELFF
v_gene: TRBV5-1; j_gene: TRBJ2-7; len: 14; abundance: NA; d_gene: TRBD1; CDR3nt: TGCGCCAGCAGCACGACAGGGGGCCTCTACGAGCAGTACTTC; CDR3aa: CASSTTGGLYEQYF
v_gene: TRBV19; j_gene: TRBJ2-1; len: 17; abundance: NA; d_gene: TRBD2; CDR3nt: TGTGCCAGTACCAGGACACGGGGACTAGCGGAGACCAATGAGCAGTTCTTC; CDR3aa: CASTRTRGLAETNEQFF
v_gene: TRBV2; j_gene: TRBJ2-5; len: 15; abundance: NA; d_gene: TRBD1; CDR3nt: TGTGCCAGCAGAGACGACAGGGGCAGCCAAGAGACCCAGTACTTC; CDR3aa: CASRDDRGSQETQYF
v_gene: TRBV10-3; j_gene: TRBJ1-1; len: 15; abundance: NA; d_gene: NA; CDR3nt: TGTGCCATCAGTTCGGGGCGGGATGGGGCCACTGAAGCTTTCTTT; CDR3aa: CAISSGRDGATEAFF
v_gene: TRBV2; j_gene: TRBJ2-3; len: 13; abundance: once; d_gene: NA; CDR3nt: TGTGCCAGCAAAGACAGCCGCACAGATACGCAGTATTTT; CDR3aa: CASKDSRTDTQYF
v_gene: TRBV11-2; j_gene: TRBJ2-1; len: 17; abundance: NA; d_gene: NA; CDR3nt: TGTGCCAGCAGCTTATATCTGGGGGGGCCCCCCTACAATGAGCAGTTCTTC; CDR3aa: CASSLYLGGPPYNEQFF
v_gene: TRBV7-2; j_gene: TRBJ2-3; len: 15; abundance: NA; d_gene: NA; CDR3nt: TGTGCCAGCAGCTTAGGCGGGGTTAGCACAGATACGCAGTATTTT; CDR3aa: CASSLGGVSTDTQYF
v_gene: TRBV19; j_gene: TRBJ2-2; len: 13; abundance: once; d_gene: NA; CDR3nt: TGTGCCAGTAGTTGGGGGGTTCCCGGGGAGCTGTTTTTT; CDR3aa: CASSWGVPGELFF